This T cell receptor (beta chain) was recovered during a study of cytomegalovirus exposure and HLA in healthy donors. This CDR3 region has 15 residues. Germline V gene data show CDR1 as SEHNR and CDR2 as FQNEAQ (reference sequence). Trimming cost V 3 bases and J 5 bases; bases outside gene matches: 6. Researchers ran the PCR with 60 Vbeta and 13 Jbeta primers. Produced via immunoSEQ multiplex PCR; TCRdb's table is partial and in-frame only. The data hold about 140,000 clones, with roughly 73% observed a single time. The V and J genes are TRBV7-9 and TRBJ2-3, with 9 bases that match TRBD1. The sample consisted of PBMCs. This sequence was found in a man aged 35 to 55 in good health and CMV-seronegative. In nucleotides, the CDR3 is TGTGCCAGCAGCTTCCGGACAGGGGAAGGAGATACGCAGTATTTT. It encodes CASSFRTGEGDTQYF. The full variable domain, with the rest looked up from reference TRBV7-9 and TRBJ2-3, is DTGVSQNPRHKITKRGQNVTFRCDPISEHNRLYWYRQTLGQGPEFLTYFQNEAQLEKSRLLSDRFSAERPKGSFSTLEIQRTEQGDSAMYLCASSFRTGEGDTQYFGPGTRLTVL.